This T cell receptor (beta chain) comes out of a study of shared clonotypes between healthy human individuals (dated by TCRdb to the early 2020s). Regarding the complete study: The cohort included a few men and two women between 18 and 49 years of age. The study deeply sequenced blood TCR repertoires of five healthy adults to estimate repertoire size and the extent of clonotype sharing between individuals. To increase sequencing depth and limit assay-specific biases, different laboratories used diverse techniques to prepare libraries and sequence TCR repertoires. Between about 0.8 and 8.9 billion PBMCs per donor were obtained by leukapheresis. Points the paper makes about the study in general: Because the study included a small number of donors, the genetic and exposure-history diversity represented was limited. Sampling was restricted to blood, and TCR repertoires in tissues likely differ from the TCR repertoires found in blood. Pairwise subsampling indicated that sequencing depth was expected to affect the degree of clonotype sharing among donors.

Healthy HIV-negative adults with no recently reported acute infections or vaccinations were included as donors. Every donor was a Caucasian adult living in Nashville, Tennessee, USA. For unsorted samples, 100 million or so PBMCs were counted, and genomic DNA was extracted using the QIAamp DNA Blood Mini kit. Blood was collected by leukapheresis, and PBMCs were isolated by Ficoll-Histopaque density gradient centrifugation and then cryopreserved in liquid nitrogen vapor phase. For this clone: Its antigen is unknown. No base qualities exist here, and no much larger clone lies one base off it.

Using the deep immunoSEQ assay, multiplex PCR amplified TCR CDR3 regions from genomic DNA. Extracted genomic DNA from each cell subset was distributed evenly across all wells of several immunoSEQ 96-well plates, and each plate was treated as a replicate. Each replicate PCR for unsorted PBMC received 300 to 350 ng genomic DNA, equal to tens of thousands of T cell genomes. Unsorted PBMC genomic DNA was sequenced across ten immunoSEQ deep assay plates. Purified libraries were measured with a Qubit 3.0 fluorometer, size-checked on a Bioanalyzer 2100, and measured again with the KAPA Library Quantification kit. Each immunoSEQ 96-well plate was sequenced on its own single-read 150-cycle Illumina NextSeq 550 flow cell. As for the authors' bioinformatics: Because the immunoSEQ output included only junctional sequences and no quality scores, the filtering could not be the same as the filtering used for full-length reads. To assign V/J genes and CDR3, sequences were annotated against IMGT germline references using PyIR, a Python wrapper for IgBLAST v1.9. Reads with weak V/J assignments (E-value above 1e-6), missing CDR3, stop codons, out-of-frame junctions, or ambiguous translated residues were removed. V3J clonotypes were defined as sequences sharing an identical inferred V gene, J gene, and CDR3 amino acid sequence. Percentage overlap between repertoires was computed as shared unique clonotypes divided by the size of the smaller repertoire. RTK rarefaction, the Chao1 estimator, and Recon v2.1 estimates of unobserved clonotypes were used to assess repertoire richness. Drawn from immuneACCESS, this table holds only the in-frame rearrangements with V and J called that TCRdb kept. Clones are partly lost; checked studies trace under half to an unresolved V gene and leave the rest unexplained. That table supplies the V and J calls and clone size; D and trimming were determined from the DNA. The sample table contains about half a million clones; only one count was recorded for 65% to 80% of them. The ten largest clones capture 12% of the sample.

The sequenced sample consisted of PBMCs. The TCR was taken from a woman in her thirties or forties in good health. Some clones in this sample may be carry-over from other donors' samples.

CDR3 region: CASSDYRGVYQPQHF. The base sequence is TGCGCCAGCAGTGATTACAGGGGGGTCTATCAGCCCCAGCATTTT. This sequence uses TRBV10-2 and TRBJ1-5, and 8 junction bases match TRBD1. The germline V gene encodes CDR1 WSHSY and CDR2 SAAADI. From the cysteine up to the phenylalanine, the CDR3 has a length of 15 residues. Of all the DNA, just the CDR3 is kept, 45 bases in frame from base 1. Clipping removes 3 bases from V and 5 bases from J, with 6 as the unmatched junction base count.